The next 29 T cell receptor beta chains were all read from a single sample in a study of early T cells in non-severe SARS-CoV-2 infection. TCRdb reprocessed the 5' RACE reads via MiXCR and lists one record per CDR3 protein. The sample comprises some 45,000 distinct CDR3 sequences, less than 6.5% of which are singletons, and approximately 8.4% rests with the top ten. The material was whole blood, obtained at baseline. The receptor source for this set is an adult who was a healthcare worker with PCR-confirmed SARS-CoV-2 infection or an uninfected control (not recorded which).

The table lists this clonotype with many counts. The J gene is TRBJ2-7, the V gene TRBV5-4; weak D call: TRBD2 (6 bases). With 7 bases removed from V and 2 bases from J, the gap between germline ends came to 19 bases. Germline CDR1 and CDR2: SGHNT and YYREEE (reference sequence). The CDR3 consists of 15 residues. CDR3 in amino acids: CASHGTSQGAYEQYF. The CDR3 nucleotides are TGTGCCAGCCATGGCACTAGCCAAGGGGCCTACGAGCAGTACTTC.

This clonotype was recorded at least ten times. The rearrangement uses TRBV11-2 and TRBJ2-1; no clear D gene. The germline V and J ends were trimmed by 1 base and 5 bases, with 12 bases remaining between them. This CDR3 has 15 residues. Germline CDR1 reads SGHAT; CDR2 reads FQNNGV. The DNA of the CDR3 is TGTGCCAGCAGCTTAGTCTGGACGGCAAACAATGAGCAGTTCTTC. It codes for CASSLVWTANNEQFF.

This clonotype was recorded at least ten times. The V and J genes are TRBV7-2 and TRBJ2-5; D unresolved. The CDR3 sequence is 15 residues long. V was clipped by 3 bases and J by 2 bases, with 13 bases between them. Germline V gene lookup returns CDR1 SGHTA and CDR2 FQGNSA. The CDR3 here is CASSLMSMEQETQYF. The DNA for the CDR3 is TGTGCCAGCAGCTTGATGAGTATGGAGCAAGAGACCCAGTACTTC.

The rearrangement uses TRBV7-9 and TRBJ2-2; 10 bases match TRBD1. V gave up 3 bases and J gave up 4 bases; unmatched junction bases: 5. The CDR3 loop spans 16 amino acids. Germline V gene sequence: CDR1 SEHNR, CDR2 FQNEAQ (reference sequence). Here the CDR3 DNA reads TGTGCCAGCAGCTTCGGGACAGGGGAAACCACCGGGGAGCTGTTTTTT. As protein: CASSFGTGETTGELFF.

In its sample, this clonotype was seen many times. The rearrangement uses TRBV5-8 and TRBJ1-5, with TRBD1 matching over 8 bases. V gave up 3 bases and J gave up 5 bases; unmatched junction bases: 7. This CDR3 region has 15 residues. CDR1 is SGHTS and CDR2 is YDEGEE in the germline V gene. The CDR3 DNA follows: TGTGCCAGCAGCTCAGGATACAGGGGGGATCAGCCCCAGCATTTT. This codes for CASSSGYRGDQPQHF.

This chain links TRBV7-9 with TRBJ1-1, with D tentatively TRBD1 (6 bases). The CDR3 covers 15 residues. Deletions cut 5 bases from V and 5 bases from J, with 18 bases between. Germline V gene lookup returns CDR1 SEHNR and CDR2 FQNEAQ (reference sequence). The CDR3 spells CASSPRGARYTEAFF. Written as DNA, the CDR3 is TGTGCCAGCAGCCCACGGGGGGCGCGGTATACTGAAGCTTTCTTT. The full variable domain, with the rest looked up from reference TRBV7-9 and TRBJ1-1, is DTGVSQNPRHKITKRGQNVTFRCDPISEHNRLYWYRQTLGQGPEFLTYFQNEAQLEKSRLLSDRFSAERPKGSFSTLEIQRTEQGDSAMYLCASSPRGARYTEAFFGQGTRLTVV.

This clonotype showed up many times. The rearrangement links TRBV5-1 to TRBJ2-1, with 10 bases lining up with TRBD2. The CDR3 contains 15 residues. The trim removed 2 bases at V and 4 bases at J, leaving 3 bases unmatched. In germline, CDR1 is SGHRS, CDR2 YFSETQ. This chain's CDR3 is CASSFLAGAYNEQFF. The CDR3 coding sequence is TGCGCCAGCAGCTTCCTAGCGGGGGCTTACAATGAGCAGTTCTTC.

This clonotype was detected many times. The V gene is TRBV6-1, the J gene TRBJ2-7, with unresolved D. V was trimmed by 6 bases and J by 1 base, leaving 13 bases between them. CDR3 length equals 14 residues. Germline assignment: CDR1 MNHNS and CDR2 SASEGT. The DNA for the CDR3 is TGTGCCAGCAGAGAACAAGTTATTTCCTACGAGCAGTACTTC. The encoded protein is CASREQVISYEQYF.

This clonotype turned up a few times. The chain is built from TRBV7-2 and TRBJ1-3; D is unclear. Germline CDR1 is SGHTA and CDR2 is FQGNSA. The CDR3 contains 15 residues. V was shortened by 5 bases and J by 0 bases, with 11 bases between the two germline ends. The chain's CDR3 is CASSIGPSSGNTIYF. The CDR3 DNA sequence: TGTGCCAGCAGCATAGGACCGAGCTCTGGAAACACCATATATTTT. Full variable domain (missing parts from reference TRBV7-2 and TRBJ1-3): GAGVSQSPSNKVTEKGKDVELRCDPISGHTALYWYRQSLGQGLEFLIYFQGNSAPDKSGLPSDRFSAERTGGSVSTLTIQRTQQEDSAVYLCASSIGPSSGNTIYFGEGSWLTVV.

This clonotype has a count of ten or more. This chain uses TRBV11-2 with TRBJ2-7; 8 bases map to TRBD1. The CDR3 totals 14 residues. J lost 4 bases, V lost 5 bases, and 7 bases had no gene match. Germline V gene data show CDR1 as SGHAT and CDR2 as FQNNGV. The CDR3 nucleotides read TGTGCCAGCAGCGCCCGGACAGGGTCTTACGAGCAGTACTTC. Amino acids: CASSARTGSYEQYF.

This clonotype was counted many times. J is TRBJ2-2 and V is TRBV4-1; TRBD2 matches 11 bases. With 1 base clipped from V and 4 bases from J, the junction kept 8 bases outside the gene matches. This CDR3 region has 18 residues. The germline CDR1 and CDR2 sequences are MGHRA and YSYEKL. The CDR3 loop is CASSQGLAGRPGTGELFF. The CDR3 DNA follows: TGCGCCAGCAGCCAAGGACTAGCGGGGCGACCGGGCACCGGGGAGCTGTTTTTT.

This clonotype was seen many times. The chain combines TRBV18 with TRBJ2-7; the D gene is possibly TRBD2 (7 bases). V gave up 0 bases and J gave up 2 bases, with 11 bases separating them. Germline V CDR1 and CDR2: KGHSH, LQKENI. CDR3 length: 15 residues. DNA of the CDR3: TGTGCCAGCTCACCACCGGGGGGGGCTACCTACGAGCAGTACTTC. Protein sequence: CASSPPGGATYEQYF.

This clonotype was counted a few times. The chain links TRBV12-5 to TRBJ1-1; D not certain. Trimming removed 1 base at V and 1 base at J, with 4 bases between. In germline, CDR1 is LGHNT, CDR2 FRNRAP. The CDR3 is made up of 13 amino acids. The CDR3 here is CASGLDANTEAFF. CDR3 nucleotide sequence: TGTGCTAGTGGTTTGGACGCGAACACTGAAGCTTTCTTT.

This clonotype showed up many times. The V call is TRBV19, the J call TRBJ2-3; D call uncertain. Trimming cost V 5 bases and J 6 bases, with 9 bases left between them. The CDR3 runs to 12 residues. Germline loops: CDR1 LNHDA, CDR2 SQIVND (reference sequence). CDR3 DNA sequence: TGTGCCAGTAGTCCCCGCCCCGATACGCAGTATTTT. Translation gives CASSPRPDTQYF.

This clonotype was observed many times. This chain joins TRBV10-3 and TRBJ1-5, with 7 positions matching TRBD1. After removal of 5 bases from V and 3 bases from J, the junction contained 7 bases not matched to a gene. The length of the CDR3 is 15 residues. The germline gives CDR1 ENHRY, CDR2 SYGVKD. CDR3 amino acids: CAISQQGKNNQPQHF. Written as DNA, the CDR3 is TGTGCCATCAGTCAACAGGGGAAGAACAATCAGCCCCAGCATTTT.

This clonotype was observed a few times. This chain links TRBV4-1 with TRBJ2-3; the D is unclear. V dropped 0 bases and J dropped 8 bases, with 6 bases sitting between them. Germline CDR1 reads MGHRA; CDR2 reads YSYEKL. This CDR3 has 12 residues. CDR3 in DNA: TGCGCCAGCAGCCAAGACCATTCTACGCAGTATTTT. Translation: CASSQDHSTQYF.

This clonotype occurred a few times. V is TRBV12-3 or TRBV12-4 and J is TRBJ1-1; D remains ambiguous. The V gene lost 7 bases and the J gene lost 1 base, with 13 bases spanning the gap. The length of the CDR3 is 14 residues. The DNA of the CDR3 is TGTGCCAGCAAGGAGTGGATAAAGAACACTGAAGCTTTCTTT. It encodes CASKEWIKNTEAFF.

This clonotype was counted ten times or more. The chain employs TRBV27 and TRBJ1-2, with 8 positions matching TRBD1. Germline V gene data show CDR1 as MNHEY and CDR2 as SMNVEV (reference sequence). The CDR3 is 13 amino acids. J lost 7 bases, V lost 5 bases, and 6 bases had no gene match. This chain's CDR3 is CASSRTGLAGYTF. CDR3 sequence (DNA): TGTGCCAGCAGTCGGACAGGGCTCGCTGGCTACACCTTC.

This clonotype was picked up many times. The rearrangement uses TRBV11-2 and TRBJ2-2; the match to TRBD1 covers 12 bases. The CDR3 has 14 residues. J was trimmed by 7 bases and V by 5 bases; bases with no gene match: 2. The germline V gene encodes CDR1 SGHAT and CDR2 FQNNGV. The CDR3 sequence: CASSGTGGIGELFF. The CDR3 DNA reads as TGTGCCAGCAGCGGGACAGGGGGCATCGGGGAGCTGTTTTTT. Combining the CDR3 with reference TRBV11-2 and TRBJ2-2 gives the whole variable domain EAGVAQSPRYKIIEKRQSVAFWCNPISGHATLYWYQQILGQGPKLLIQFQNNGVVDDSQLPKDRFSAERLKGVDSTLKIQPAKLEDSAVYLCASSGTGGIGELFFGEGSRLTVL.

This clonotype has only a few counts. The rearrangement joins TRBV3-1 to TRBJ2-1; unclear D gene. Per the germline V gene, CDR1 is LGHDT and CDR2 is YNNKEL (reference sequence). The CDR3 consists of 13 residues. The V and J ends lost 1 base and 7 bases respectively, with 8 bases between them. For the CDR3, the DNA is TGTGCCAGCAGCCAAGGGACCATAAATGAGCAGTTCTTC. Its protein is CASSQGTINEQFF.

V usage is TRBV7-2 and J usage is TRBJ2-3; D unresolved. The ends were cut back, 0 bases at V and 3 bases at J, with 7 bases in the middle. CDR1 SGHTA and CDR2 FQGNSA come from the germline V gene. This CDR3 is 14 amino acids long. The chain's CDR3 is CASSLAAATDTQYF. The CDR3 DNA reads TGTGCCAGCAGCTTAGCGGCAGCAACAGATACGCAGTATTTT.

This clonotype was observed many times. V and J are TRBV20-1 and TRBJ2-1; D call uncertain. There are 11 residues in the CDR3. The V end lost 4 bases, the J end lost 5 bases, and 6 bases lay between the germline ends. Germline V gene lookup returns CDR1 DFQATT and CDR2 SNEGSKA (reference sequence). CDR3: CSAMPDNEQFF. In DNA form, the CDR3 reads TGCAGTGCTATGCCCGACAATGAGCAGTTCTTC.

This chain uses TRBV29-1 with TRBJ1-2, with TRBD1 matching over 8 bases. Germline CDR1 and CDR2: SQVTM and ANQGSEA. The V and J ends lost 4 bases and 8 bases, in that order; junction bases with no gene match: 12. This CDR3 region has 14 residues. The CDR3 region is CSVVALGQGRGYTF. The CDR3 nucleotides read TGCAGCGTTGTCGCACTTGGACAGGGCAGAGGCTACACCTTC.

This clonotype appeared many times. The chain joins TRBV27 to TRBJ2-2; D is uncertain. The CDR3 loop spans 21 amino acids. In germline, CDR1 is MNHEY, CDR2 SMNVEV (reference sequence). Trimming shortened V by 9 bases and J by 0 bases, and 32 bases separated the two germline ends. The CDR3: CARRESSGRERQKTNTGELFF. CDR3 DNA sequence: TGTGCCAGGAGAGAGAGTTCCGGAAGAGAGAGACAAAAAACGAACACCGGGGAGCTGTTTTTT.

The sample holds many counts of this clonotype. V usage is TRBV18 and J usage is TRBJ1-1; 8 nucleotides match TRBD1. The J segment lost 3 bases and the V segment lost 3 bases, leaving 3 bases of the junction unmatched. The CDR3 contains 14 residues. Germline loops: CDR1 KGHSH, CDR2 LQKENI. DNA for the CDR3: TGTGCCAGCTCACCGTCAGGGGGCTACACTGAAGCTTTCTTT. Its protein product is CASSPSGGYTEAFF.

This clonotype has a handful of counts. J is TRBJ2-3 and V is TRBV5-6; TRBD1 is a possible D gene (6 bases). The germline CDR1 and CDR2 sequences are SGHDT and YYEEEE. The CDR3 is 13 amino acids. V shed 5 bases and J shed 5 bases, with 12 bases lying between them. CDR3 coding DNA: TGTGCCAGCAGTTGGCAGGGGATAGATACGCAGTATTTT. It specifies CASSWQGIDTQYF.

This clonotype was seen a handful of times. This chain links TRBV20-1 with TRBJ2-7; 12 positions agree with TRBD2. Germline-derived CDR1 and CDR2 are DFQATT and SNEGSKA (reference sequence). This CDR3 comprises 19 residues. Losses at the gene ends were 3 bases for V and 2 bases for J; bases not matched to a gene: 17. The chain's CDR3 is CSASGAVGLAGKGAYEQYF. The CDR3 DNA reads TGCAGTGCTAGTGGGGCCGTAGGACTAGCGGGGAAGGGAGCCTACGAGCAGTACTTC.

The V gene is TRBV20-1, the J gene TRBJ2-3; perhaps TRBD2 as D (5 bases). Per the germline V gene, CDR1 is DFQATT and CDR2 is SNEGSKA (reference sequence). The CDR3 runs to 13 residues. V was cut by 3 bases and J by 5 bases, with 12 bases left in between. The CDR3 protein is CSARAPAGDTQYF. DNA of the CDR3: TGCAGTGCTAGGGCACCGGCGGGAGATACGCAGTATTTT.

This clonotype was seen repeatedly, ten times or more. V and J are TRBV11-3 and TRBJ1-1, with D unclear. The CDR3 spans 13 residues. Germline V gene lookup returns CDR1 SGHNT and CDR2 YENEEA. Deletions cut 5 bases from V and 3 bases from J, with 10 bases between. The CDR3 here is CASSEGDDTEAFF. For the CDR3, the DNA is TGTGCCAGCAGCGAGGGAGACGACACTGAAGCTTTCTTT.